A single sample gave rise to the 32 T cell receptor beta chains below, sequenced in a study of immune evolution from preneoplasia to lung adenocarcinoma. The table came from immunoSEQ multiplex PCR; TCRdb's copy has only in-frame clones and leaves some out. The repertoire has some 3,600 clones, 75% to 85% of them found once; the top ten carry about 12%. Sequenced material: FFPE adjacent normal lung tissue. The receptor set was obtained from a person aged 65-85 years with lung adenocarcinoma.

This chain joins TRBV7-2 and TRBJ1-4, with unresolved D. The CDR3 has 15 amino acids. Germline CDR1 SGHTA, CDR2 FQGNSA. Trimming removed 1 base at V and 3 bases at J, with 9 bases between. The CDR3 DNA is TGTGCCAGCAGCTTAGACAACAGACCTAATGAAAAACTGTTTTTT. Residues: CASSLDNRPNEKLFF.

CDR3 DNA: TGCAGCGTTGGATCGGCGACCAATCAGCCCCAGCATTTT. Its translation is CSVGSATNQPQHF. The rearrangement uses TRBV29-1 and TRBJ1-5; D uncertain. V lost 4 bases and J lost 3, with 10 bases in between. The CDR3 covers 13 residues. Germline lookup yields CDR1 SQVTM and CDR2 ANQGSEA.

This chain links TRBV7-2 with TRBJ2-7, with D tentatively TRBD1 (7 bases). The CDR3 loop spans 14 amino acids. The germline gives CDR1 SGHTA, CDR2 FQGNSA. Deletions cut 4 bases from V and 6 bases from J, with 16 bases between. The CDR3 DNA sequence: TGTGCCAGCAGCTCCGGGGCAGGGGGACTCGAGCAGTACTTC. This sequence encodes CASSSGAGGLEQYF.

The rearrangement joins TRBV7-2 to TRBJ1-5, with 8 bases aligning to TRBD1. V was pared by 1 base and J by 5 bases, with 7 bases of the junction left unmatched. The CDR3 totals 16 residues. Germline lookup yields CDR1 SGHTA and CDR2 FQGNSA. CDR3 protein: CASSLEPGQVYQPQHF. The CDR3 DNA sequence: TGTGCCAGCAGCTTAGAACCGGGACAGGTCTATCAGCCCCAGCATTTT.

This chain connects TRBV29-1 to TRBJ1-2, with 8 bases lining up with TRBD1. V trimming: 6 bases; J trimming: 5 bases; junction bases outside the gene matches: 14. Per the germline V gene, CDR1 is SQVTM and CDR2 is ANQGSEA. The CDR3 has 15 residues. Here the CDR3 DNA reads TGCAGCGTGATGACAGGGGTGGAGGGGATATATGGCTACACCTTC. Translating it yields CSVMTGVEGIYGYTF. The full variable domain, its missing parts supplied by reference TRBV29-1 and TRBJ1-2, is SAVISQKPSRDICQRGTSLTIQCQVDSQVTMMFWYRQQPGQSLTLIATANQGSEATYESGFVIDKFPISRPNLTFSTLTVSNMSPEDSSIYLCSVMTGVEGIYGYTFGSGTRLTVV.

The CDR3 DNA reads TGTGCCTGGAGGGATGGGACGAGCTACACCTTC. It is translated as CAWRDGTSYTF. The chain carries TRBV30 and TRBJ1-2; maybe TRBD1 (5 bases). Germline V CDR1 and CDR2: GTSNPN, SVGIG (reference sequence). There are 11 residues in the CDR3. Trimming stripped 3 bases from V and 9 bases from J, with 11 bases between.

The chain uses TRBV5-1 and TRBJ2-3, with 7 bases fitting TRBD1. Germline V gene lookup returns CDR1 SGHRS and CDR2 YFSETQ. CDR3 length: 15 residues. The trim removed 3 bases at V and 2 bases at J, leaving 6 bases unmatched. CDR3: CASSSRDSNTDTQYF. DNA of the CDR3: TGCGCCAGCAGCTCCCGGGACAGCAACACAGATACGCAGTATTTT. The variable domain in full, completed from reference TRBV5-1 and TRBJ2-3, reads KAGVTQTPRYLIKTRGQQVTLSCSPISGHRSVSWYQQTPGQGLQFLFEYFSETQRNKGNFPGRFSGRQFSNSRSEMNVSTLELGDSALYLCASSSRDSNTDTQYFGPGTRLTVL.

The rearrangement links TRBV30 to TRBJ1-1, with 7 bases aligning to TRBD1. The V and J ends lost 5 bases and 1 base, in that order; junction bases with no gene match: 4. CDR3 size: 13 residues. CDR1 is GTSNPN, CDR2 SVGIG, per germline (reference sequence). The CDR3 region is CAWRRDRNTEAFF. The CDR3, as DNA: TGTGCCTGGCGCCGGGACAGGAACACTGAAGCTTTCTTT. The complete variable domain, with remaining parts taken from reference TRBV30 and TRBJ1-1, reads SQTIHQWPATLVQPVGSPLSLECTVEGTSNPNLYWYRQAAGRGLQLLFYSVGIGQISSEVPQNLSASRPQDRQFILSSKKLLLSDSGFYLCAWRRDRNTEAFFGQGTRLTVV.

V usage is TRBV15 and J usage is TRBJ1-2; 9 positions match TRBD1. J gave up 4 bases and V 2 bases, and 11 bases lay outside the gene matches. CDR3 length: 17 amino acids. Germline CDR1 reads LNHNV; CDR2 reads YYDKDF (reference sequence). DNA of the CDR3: TGTGCCACCAGCAGACCCACGGACAGGGGAAGCGCCTATGGCTACACCTTC. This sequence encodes CATSRPTDRGSAYGYTF.

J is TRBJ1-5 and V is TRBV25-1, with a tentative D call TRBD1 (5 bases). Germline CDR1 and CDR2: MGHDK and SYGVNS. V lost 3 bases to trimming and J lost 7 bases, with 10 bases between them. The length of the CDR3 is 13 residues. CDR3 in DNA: TGTGCCAGCAGTGACGGGGGAGGCCAGCCCCAGCATTTT. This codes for CASSDGGGQPQHF.

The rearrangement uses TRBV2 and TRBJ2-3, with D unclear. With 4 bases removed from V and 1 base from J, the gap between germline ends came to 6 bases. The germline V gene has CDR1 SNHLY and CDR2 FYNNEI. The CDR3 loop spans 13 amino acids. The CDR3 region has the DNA TGTGCCAGCAGTGCGTTGGGCACAGATACGCAGTATTTT. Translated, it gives CASSALGTDTQYF.

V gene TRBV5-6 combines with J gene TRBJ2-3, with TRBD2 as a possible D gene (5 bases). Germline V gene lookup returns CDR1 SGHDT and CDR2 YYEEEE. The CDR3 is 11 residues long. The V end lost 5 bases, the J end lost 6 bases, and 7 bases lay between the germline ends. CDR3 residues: CASSREDTQYF. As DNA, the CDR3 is TGTGCCAGCAGTAGGGAGGATACGCAGTATTTT. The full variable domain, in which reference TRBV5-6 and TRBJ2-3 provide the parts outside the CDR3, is DAGVTQSPTHLIKTRGQQVTLRCSPKSGHDTVSWYQQALGQGPQFIFQYYEEEERQRGNFPDRFSGHQFPNYSSELNVNALLLGDSALYLCASSREDTQYFGPGTRLTVL.

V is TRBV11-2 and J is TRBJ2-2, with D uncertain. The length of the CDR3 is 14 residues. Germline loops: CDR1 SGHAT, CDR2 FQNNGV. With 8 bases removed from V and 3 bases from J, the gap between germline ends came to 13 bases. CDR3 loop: CASGLQVYTGELFF. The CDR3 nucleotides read TGTGCCAGCGGCCTGCAGGTGTACACCGGGGAGCTGTTTTTT.

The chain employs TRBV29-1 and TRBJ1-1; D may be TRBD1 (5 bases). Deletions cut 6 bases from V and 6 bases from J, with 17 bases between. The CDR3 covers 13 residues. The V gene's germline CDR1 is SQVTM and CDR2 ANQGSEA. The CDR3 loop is CSVYPGGISEAFF. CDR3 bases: TGCAGCGTCTATCCTGGGGGGATCTCTGAAGCTTTCTTT.

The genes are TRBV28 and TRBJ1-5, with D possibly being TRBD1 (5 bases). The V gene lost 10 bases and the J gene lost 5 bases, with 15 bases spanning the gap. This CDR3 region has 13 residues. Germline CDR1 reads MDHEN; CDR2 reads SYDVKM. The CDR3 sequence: CATSGTAYQPQHF. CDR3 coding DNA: TGTGCCACCTCGGGGACGGCATATCAGCCCCAGCATTTT.

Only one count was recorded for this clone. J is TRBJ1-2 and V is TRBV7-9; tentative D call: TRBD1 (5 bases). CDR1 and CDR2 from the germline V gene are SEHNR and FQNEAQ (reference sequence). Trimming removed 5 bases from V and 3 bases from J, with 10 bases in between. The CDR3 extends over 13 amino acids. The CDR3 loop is CASSRGRDYGYTF. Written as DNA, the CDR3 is TGTGCCAGCAGCAGGGGTAGGGACTATGGCTACACCTTC. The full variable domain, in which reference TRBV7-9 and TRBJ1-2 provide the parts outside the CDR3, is DTGVSQNPRHKITKRGQNVTFRCDPISEHNRLYWYRQTLGQGPEFLTYFQNEAQLEKSRLLSDRFSAERPKGSFSTLEIQRTEQGDSAMYLCASSRGRDYGYTFGSGTRLTVV.

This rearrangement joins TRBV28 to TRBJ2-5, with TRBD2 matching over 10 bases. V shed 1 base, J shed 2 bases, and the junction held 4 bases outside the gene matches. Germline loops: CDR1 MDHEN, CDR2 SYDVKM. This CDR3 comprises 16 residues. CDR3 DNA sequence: TGTGCCAGCAGTTTATCCCCAGCGGGAGGGCAAGAGACCCAGTACTTC. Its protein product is CASSLSPAGGQETQYF.

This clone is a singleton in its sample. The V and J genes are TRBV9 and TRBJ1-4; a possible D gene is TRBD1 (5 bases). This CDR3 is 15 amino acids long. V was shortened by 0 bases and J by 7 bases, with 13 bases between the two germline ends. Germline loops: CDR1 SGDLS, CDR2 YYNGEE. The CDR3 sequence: CASSVGSREGEKLFF. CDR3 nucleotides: TGTGCCAGCAGCGTAGGGTCCAGGGAAGGTGAAAAACTGTTTTTT.

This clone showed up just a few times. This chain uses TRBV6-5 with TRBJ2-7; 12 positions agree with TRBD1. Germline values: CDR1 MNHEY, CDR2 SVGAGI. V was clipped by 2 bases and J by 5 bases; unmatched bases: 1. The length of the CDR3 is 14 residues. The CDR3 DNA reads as TGTGCCAGCAGTTACGGGACAGGGGGCGACGAGCAGTACTTC. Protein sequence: CASSYGTGGDEQYF.

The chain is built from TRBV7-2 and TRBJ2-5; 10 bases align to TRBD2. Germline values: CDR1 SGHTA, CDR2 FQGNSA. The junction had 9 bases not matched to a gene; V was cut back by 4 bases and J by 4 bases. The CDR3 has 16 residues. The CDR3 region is CASSSQSASGRETQYF. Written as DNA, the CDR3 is TGTGCCAGCAGCTCCCAAAGCGCTAGCGGGAGAGAGACCCAGTACTTC. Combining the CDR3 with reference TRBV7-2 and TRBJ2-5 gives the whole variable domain GAGVSQSPSNKVTEKGKDVELRCDPISGHTALYWYRQSLGQGLEFLIYFQGNSAPDKSGLPSDRFSAERTGGSVSTLTIQRTQQEDSAVYLCASSSQSASGRETQYFGPGTRLLVL.

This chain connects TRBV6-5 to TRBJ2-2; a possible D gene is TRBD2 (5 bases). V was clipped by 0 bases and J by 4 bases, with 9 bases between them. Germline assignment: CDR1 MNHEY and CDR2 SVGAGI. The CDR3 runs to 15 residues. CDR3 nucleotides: TGTGCCAGCAGTTACTCGAATGAGGGCACCGGGGAGCTGTTTTTT. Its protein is CASSYSNEGTGELFF.

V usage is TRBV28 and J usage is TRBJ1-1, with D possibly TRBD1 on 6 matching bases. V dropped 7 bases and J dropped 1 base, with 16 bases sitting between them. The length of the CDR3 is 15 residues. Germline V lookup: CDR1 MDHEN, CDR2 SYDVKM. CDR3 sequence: CASKPTGAGNTEAFF. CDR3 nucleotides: TGTGCCAGCAAACCGACGGGGGCCGGGAACACTGAAGCTTTCTTT.

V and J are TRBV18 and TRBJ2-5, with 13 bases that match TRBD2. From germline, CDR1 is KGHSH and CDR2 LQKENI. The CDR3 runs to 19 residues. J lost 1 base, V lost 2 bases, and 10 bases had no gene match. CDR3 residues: CASSPGRLGLAGIQETQYF. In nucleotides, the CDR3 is TGTGCCAGCTCACCAGGCAGATTGGGACTAGCGGGGATCCAAGAGACCCAGTACTTC.

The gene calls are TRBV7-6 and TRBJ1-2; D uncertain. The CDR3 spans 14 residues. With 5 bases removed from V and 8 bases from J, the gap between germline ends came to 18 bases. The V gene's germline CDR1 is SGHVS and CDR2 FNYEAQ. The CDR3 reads CASSPNPDPRGYTF. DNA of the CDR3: TGTGCCAGCAGCCCGAACCCGGACCCTCGGGGCTACACCTTC.

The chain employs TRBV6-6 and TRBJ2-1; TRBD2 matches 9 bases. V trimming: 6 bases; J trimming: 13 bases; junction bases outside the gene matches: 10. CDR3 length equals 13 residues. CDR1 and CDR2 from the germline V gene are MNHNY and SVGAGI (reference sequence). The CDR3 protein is CASRETAGGDQFF. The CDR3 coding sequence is TGTGCCAGCAGGGAAACAGCGGGGGGCGACCAGTTCTTC.

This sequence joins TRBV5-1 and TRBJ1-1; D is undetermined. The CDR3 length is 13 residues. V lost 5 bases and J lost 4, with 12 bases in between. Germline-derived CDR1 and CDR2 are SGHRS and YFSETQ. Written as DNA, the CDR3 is TGCGCCAGCAGTCGGTTGACGGGCACTGAAGCTTTCTTT. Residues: CASSRLTGTEAFF.

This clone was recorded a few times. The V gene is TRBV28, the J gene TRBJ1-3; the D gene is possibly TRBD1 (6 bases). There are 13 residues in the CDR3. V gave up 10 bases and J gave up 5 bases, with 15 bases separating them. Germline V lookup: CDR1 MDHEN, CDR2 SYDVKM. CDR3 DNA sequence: TGTGCCATATCCCAGGGGTTGCGAAACACCATATATTTT. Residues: CAISQGLRNTIYF.

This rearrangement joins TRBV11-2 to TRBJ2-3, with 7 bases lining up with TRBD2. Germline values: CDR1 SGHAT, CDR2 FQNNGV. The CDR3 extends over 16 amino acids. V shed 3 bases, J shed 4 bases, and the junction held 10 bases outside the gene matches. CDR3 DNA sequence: TGTGCCAGCAGCTTGATCGGCGGGGGAGAGGCAGATACGCAGTATTTT. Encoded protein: CASSLIGGGEADTQYF.

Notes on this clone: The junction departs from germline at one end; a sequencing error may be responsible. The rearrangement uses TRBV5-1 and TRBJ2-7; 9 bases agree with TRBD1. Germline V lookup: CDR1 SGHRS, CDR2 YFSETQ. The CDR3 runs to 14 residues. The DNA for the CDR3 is TGCGCCAGCAGCATTGGGGACAGGGTTCGTCCCAGGGACTTC. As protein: CASSIGDRVRPRDF.

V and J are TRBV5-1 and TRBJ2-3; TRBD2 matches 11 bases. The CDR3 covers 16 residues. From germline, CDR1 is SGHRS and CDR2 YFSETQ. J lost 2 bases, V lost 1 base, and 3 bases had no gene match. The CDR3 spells CASSLTSGRNTDTQYF. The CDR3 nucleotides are TGCGCCAGCAGCTTGACTAGCGGGAGAAACACAGATACGCAGTATTTT.

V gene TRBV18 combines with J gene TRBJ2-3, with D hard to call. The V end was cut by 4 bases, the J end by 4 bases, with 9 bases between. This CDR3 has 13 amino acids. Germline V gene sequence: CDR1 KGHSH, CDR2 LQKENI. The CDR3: CASSLETSDTQYF. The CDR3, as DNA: TGTGCCAGCTCACTAGAGACATCAGATACGCAGTATTTT.

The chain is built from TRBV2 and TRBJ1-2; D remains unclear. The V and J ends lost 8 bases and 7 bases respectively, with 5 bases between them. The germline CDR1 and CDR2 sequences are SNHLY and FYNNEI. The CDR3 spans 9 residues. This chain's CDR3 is CASYFGYTF. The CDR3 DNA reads TGTGCCAGCTACTTTGGCTACACCTTC.